This T cell receptor beta chain was retrieved from a study of shared clonotypes between healthy human individuals. Regarding the study as a whole: Relative to clonotypes present in all four donors, those not shared had lower generation probabilities.

Germline CDR1 and CDR2: SNHLY and FYNNEI. The germline V and J ends were trimmed by 4 bases and 5 bases, with 8 bases remaining between them. The CDR3 totals 13 residues. Clones were sequenced by immunoSEQ multiplex PCR, and TCRdb holds only the in-frame ones, with some missing. This table holds 2 million to 2.5 million clones, roughly 92% found once. A CD45RA-negative memory subset and a CD45RA+ naive subset were separated from the CD4+ cells. To note about this clone: Its antigen is as yet unknown.

Sequencing was done on a sample of naive CD4+ T cells from PBMCs. Subset here: CD45RA+ positively selected. V and J are TRBV2 and TRBJ2-2, with TRBD1 as a possible D gene (5 bases). The source of this sequence is a man younger than 30 in good health. Some clones in this sample may be carry-over from other donors' samples. The CDR3 loop is CASSGQLTGELFF. The CDR3 coding sequence is TGTGCCAGCAGTGGACAGTTGACCGGGGAGCTGTTTTTT.